Listed here are 11 T cell receptor beta chains from one sample, sequenced in a study of blood T cell repertoires in COVID-19. Sequencing was performed with immunoSEQ multiplex PCR; in TCRdb, only in-frame clones are kept and a portion is missing. This repertoire shows 19,000 or so clones, 85% to 90% found once; its top ten account for approximately 17%. The sample consisted of peripheral blood. The receptor set was obtained from a man between 65 and 85 years old with active COVID-19.

This chain connects TRBV11-2 to TRBJ2-2, with 10 nucleotides matching TRBD2. The CDR3 consists of 15 residues. V gave up 5 bases and J gave up 5 bases; unmatched junction bases: 5. Germline V gene lookup returns CDR1 SGHAT and CDR2 FQNNGV. The CDR3 protein is CASSPRTSGTGELFF. In DNA, the CDR3 is TGTGCCAGCAGCCCGAGGACTAGCGGAACCGGGGAGCTGTTTTTT.

The chain couples TRBV7-6 to TRBJ2-1, with a possible D match to TRBD2 (6 bases). This CDR3 comprises 15 residues. Germline loops: CDR1 SGHVS, CDR2 FNYEAQ. Trimming removed 1 base from V and 6 bases from J, with 13 bases in between. DNA of the CDR3: TGTGCCAGCAGCTTAGTGGGCGGGACCGGCAATGAGCAGTTCTTC. Protein: CASSLVGGTGNEQFF. The entire variable domain, with the rest obtained from reference TRBV7-6 and TRBJ2-1, is as follows: GAGVSQSPRYKVTKRGQDVALRCDPISGHVSLYWYRQALGQGPEFLTYFNYEAQQDKSGLPNDRFSAERPEGSISTLTIQRTEQRDSAMYRCASSLVGGTGNEQFFGPGTRLTVL.

This clone was picked up one time. This rearrangement joins TRBV11-2 to TRBJ2-5, with 13 bases aligning to TRBD2. The J segment lost 0 bases and the V segment lost 5 bases, leaving 3 bases of the junction unmatched. This CDR3 contains 16 residues. The germline V gene encodes CDR1 SGHAT and CDR2 FQNNGV. The CDR3 region is CASSRTSGSHQETQYF. For the CDR3, the DNA is TGTGCCAGCAGCAGGACTAGCGGGAGCCACCAAGAGACCCAGTACTTC.

The CDR3 DNA follows: TGCGCCAGCAGCTTGGCGGCACAGGAAAAACTGTTTTTT. This translates into CASSLAAQEKLFF. This chain joins TRBV5-1 and TRBJ1-4; D is unclear. Between the trimmed V and J ends, which lost 0 bases and 8 bases, there was a span of 8 bases. Germline loops: CDR1 SGHRS, CDR2 YFSETQ. This CDR3 has 13 residues. The full variable domain, in which reference TRBV5-1 and TRBJ1-4 provide the parts outside the CDR3, is KAGVTQTPRYLIKTRGQQVTLSCSPISGHRSVSWYQQTPGQGLQFLFEYFSETQRNKGNFPGRFSGRQFSNSRSEMNVSTLELGDSALYLCASSLAAQEKLFFGSGTQLSVL.

The V call is TRBV19, the J call TRBJ2-2, with D uncertain. Per the germline V gene, CDR1 is LNHDA and CDR2 is SQIVND (reference sequence). Trimming shortened V by 3 bases and J by 7 bases, and 9 bases separated the two germline ends. The CDR3 sequence is 13 residues long. The CDR3 DNA reads as TGTGCCAGTAGTATGACCCCGGGCGGGGAGCTGTTTTTT. This sequence encodes CASSMTPGGELFF.

This chain joins TRBV6-5 and TRBJ1-2; D unclear. Germline values: CDR1 MNHEY, CDR2 SVGAGI. This CDR3 has 15 residues. The V and J ends lost 0 bases and 5 bases respectively, with 13 bases between them. The CDR3 DNA follows: TGTGCCAGCAGTTACTCGATAGCCAGAATATATGGCTACACCTTC. Amino acid sequence: CASSYSIARIYGYTF.

V and J are TRBV7-8 and TRBJ1-6, with D perhaps matching TRBD1 (6 bases). Deletions cut 2 bases from V and 7 bases from J, with 18 bases between. Germline V gene data show CDR1 as SGHVS and CDR2 as FQNEAQ. The CDR3 consists of 17 residues. The CDR3 DNA is TGTGCCAGCAGCTTATATACAGGGATTTTCGGGAATTCACCCCTCCACTTT. Amino acid sequence: CASSLYTGIFGNSPLHF.

This rearrangement joins TRBV18 to TRBJ1-6; 7 bases are shared with TRBD1. Trimming cost V 6 bases and J 8 bases; bases outside gene matches: 13. Germline lookup yields CDR1 KGHSH and CDR2 LQKENI. The CDR3 is 16 amino acids. The CDR3 is CASSLGPGGFDSPLHF. CDR3 nucleotides: TGTGCCAGCTCGCTCGGGCCAGGGGGGTTTGATTCACCCCTCCACTTT.

The chain combines TRBV30 with TRBJ1-1; D remains ambiguous. This CDR3 is 15 amino acids long. Trimming cost V 0 bases and J 0 bases, with 11 bases left between them. Germline V gene sequence: CDR1 GTSNPN, CDR2 SVGIG (reference sequence). CDR3 in amino acids: CAWSVLGLMNTEAFF. For the CDR3, the DNA is TGTGCCTGGAGTGTACTAGGACTGATGAACACTGAAGCTTTCTTT.

The chain joins TRBV10-1 to TRBJ1-1; possibly TRBD1 for D (6 bases). The CDR3 sequence is 13 residues long. V was shortened by 3 bases and J by 11 bases, with 16 bases between the two germline ends. In germline, CDR1 is WNHNN, CDR2 SYGVQD (reference sequence). The CDR3 protein is CASSDSVGARAFF. CDR3 DNA sequence: TGCGCCAGCAGTGATTCCGTGGGGGCTAGGGCTTTCTTT.

The chain uses TRBV10-2 and TRBJ2-7; D ambiguous. Germline V gene sequence: CDR1 WSHSY, CDR2 SAAADI. The CDR3 consists of 12 residues. Trimming left V 8 bases short and J 3 bases short, with 11 bases between. The CDR3 DNA is TGCGCCAGCTCGGTAAGCTACTACGAGCAGTACTTC. Translating it yields CASSVSYYEQYF.